This T cell receptor (beta chain) was recorded in a study of beta chain features in type 1 diabetes. Study at large: Age, gender and cell yields were alike across patients and healthy donors.

The entirety of the isolated RNA underwent reverse transcription, so expressed TCRB transcripts were sequenced. TCRdb's table, derived via immunoSEQ multiplex PCR, lists solely in-frame clones and lacks some. The table has 300,000 to 450,000 clones, roughly 12% seen once. V lost 3 bases, J lost 8 bases, and 13 bases lay in between. CDR3 length: 14 amino acids. CDR1 and CDR2 (germline): KGHSH, LQKENI. General study points: There was a moderate but significant shortening of TCRB CDR3s in all four CD4+ subsets of Type 1 diabetes patients.

As regards this clone: Its antigen is not identified.

The rearrangement links TRBV18 to TRBJ1-4; D remains unclear. Source material: naive CD4+ T cells from blood. This sequence was found in a woman aged 18-35 years with type 1 diabetes. The CDR3 DNA reads as TGTGCCAGCTCACCTACAGCCGCTCAGGAAAAACTGTTTTTT. Encoded protein: CASSPTAAQEKLFF. Looking up the rest from reference TRBV18 and TRBJ1-4 gives the full variable domain: NAGVMQNPRHLVRRRGQEARLRCSPMKGHSHVYWYRQLPEEGLKFMVYLQKENIIDESGMPKERFSAEFPKEGPSILRIQQVVRGDSAAYFCASSPTAAQEKLFFGSGTQLSVL.